This T cell receptor (beta chain) was retrieved from a study of CD8 T cells in ankylosing spondylitis. In its sample, this clonotype was seen many times. Its antigen is not identified. This CDR3 is 15 amino acids long. V lost 3 bases and J lost 0, with 9 bases in between. Looked up from germline, CDR1 is ENHRY and CDR2 is SYGVKD. Study-level points and caveats: Among TCR beta sequences, a motif of eight highly homologous variants appeared characteristic of ankylosing spondylitis blood.

By quantitative 5'-RACE with molecular barcodes, the TCR beta libraries were made. From the 5' RACE reads, TCRdb called clonotypes with MiXCR, one entry per CDR3 protein. The sample lists some 800,000 distinct CDR3 sequences, approximately 12% occurring once. The chain links TRBV10-3 to TRBJ2-4; D is unclear. This receptor was identified in a male donor with ankylosing spondylitis. The sequencing sample was made of blood, either unsorted or a sorted T cell fraction (not recorded which). CDR3 protein: CAISDSSGAKNIQYF. The DNA of the CDR3 is TGTGCCATCAGTGATAGTTCAGGAGCCAAAAACATTCAGTACTTC.